The 19 T cell receptor beta chains in this list originate from one sample, sequenced in a study of T cells after yellow fever vaccination. TCRdb independently ran MiXCR on the 5' RACE reads; one entry per CDR3 protein. The repertoire holds approximately 180,000 distinct CDR3 sequences, with roughly 6.2% as singletons. The source was CD4+ T cells sorted from PBMCs, collected on the day of the first yellow fever vaccination. All receptors derive from a man aged 18 to 30 who received the YFV17D yellow fever vaccine.

This clonotype was seen at least ten times. V is TRBV12-3 or TRBV12-4 and J is TRBJ1-3, with a weak D call TRBD1 (5 bases). The CDR3 runs to 14 residues. Trimming removed 6 bases at V and 4 bases at J, with 13 bases between. The chain's CDR3 is CASRPGTLGNTIYF. DNA for the CDR3: TGTGCCAGCAGACCCGGGACCCTGGGAAACACCATATATTTT.

At least ten counts were recorded for this clonotype. This rearrangement joins TRBV5-1 to TRBJ1-2; a weak D match, TRBD1 (6 bases). Trimming removed 1 base from V and 0 bases from J, with 13 bases in between. Per germline, CDR1 SGHRS and CDR2 YFSETQ. The length of the CDR3 is 16 residues. CDR3 bases: TGCGCCAGCAGCTTGTATCGACAGGAGGCTAACTATGGCTACACCTTC. The encoded protein is CASSLYRQEANYGYTF.

This clonotype was seen more than once but under ten times. The genes are TRBV7-6 and TRBJ2-3; D perhaps matches TRBD1 (6 bases). CDR3 length: 16 residues. The germline gives CDR1 SGHVS, CDR2 FNYEAQ. V gave up 5 bases and J gave up 0 bases, with 15 bases separating them. Written as DNA, the CDR3 is TGTGCCAGCAGCACCACCGGGACACGTAGCACAGATACGCAGTATTTT. Translation: CASSTTGTRSTDTQYF. Drawing the rest from reference TRBV7-6 and TRBJ2-3, the complete variable domain is GAGVSQSPRYKVTKRGQDVALRCDPISGHVSLYWYRQALGQGPEFLTYFNYEAQQDKSGLPNDRFSAERPEGSISTLTIQRTEQRDSAMYRCASSTTGTRSTDTQYFGPGTRLTVL.

This chain connects TRBV15 to TRBJ2-1; unclear D gene. CDR1 and CDR2 (germline): LNHNV, YYDKDF (reference sequence). CDR3 length equals 17 residues. Trimming pared 1 base from V and 0 bases from J, leaving 13 bases between. CDR3 sequence reads: CATSRGSGRGSYNEQFF. The CDR3 DNA sequence: TGTGCCACCAGCAGAGGTTCCGGGCGAGGCTCCTACAATGAGCAGTTCTTC.

This clonotype has ten or more counts. The CDR3 spells CASSQGIRDSPLHF. CDR3 nucleotide sequence: TGCGCCAGCAGCCAAGGGATAAGGGATTCACCCCTCCACTTT. This chain links TRBV4-1 with TRBJ1-6; D unresolved. Germline V gene data show CDR1 as MGHRA and CDR2 as YSYEKL. The CDR3 has 14 amino acids. V was clipped by 1 base and J by 8 bases, with 9 bases between them.

This clonotype was seen many times. The chain joins TRBV4-1 to TRBJ2-5; D is undetermined. This CDR3 spans 16 amino acids. Germline values: CDR1 MGHRA, CDR2 YSYEKL. V was cut by 4 bases and J by 2 bases, with 17 bases left in between. The CDR3 loop reads CASSLLFGRNQETQYF. The CDR3 coding sequence is TGCGCCAGCAGCCTTCTATTCGGACGGAATCAAGAGACCCAGTACTTC.

The table lists this clonotype with many counts. The CDR3 region has the DNA TGTGCCAGCAGTTATTCCCTCGTTTCGACGGACCCTAACTATGGCTACACCTTC. The encoded protein is CASSYSLVSTDPNYGYTF. The chain combines TRBV6-2 or TRBV6-3 with TRBJ1-2; D uncertain. CDR1 and CDR2 (germline): MNHEY, SVGEGT. Trimming cost V 3 bases and J 0 bases, with 20 bases left between them. The CDR3 totals 18 residues.

This clonotype showed up many times. V is TRBV20-1 and J is TRBJ2-7; D call uncertain. The V end lost 3 bases, the J end lost 3 bases, and 15 bases lay between the germline ends. Per germline, CDR1 DFQATT and CDR2 SNEGSKA (reference sequence). This CDR3 is built from 14 residues. In DNA, the CDR3 is TGCAGTGCTAGGTTGAGCGTCACCCGCTACGAGCAGTACTTC. The encoded protein is CSARLSVTRYEQYF.

This clonotype occurred many times. The chain uses TRBV5-1 and TRBJ2-2; 8 bases match TRBD1. The length of the CDR3 is 16 residues. Germline V gene sequence: CDR1 SGHRS, CDR2 YFSETQ. V was pared by 7 bases and J by 4 bases, with 12 bases of the junction left unmatched. The CDR3 region is CASGAAGGAGTGELFF. The CDR3 coding sequence is TGCGCCAGCGGGGCAGCAGGGGGCGCCGGCACCGGGGAGCTGTTTTTT.

This clonotype was counted at least ten times. Written as DNA, the CDR3 is TGTGCCAGCAGTTACAGGGGCTTTTTAAGCACTGAAGCTTTCTTT. Its protein product is CASSYRGFLSTEAFF. The rearrangement links TRBV6-5 to TRBJ1-1; D may be TRBD1 (5 bases). The CDR3 runs 15 residues. Germline values: CDR1 MNHEY, CDR2 SVGAGI. The V gene lost 2 bases and the J gene lost 4 bases, with 14 bases spanning the gap.

This clonotype came up a few times. The rearrangement links TRBV20-1 to TRBJ2-3; 11 positions agree with TRBD2. This CDR3 is built from 17 residues. The germline V gene has CDR1 DFQATT and CDR2 SNEGSKA (reference sequence). J was trimmed by 3 bases and V by 1 base; bases with no gene match: 9. The CDR3 reads CSARGRPSGGSTDTQYF. DNA for the CDR3: TGCAGTGCTAGAGGCCGCCCTAGCGGGGGGTCGACAGATACGCAGTATTTT.

This clonotype has only a few counts. V and J are TRBV6-1 and TRBJ1-6; TRBD1 might be the D (6 bases). V lost 6 bases and J 8 bases, leaving 17 bases between the germline ends. Per germline, CDR1 MNHNS and CDR2 SASEGT. This CDR3 spans 15 amino acids. CDR3 in amino acids: CASRTSFAGDSPLHF. CDR3 DNA: TGTGCCAGCAGGACCTCGTTTGCAGGGGATTCACCCCTCCACTTT.

This clonotype has a count of ten or more. The rearrangement links TRBV12-3 or TRBV12-4 to TRBJ2-1; maybe TRBD2 (7 bases). This CDR3 contains 13 residues. Deletions cut 4 bases from V and 6 bases from J, with 10 bases between. Written as DNA, the CDR3 is TGTGCCAGCAGTTCCGCGGGGGCCAATGAGCAGTTCTTC. This gives the protein CASSSAGANEQFF.

This clonotype showed up just a few times. The chain recombines TRBV5-4 with TRBJ1-2, with 9 nucleotides matching TRBD1. The CDR3 extends over 16 amino acids. The junction had 11 bases not matched to a gene; V was cut back by 0 bases and J by 8 bases. In germline, CDR1 is SGHNT, CDR2 YYREEE (reference sequence). The CDR3 sequence: CASSLEPGQGLEGYTF. The DNA of the CDR3 is TGTGCCAGCAGCTTGGAACCGGGACAGGGACTAGAAGGCTACACCTTC.

In this sample, this clonotype turned up a few times. V is TRBV5-1 and J is TRBJ2-1, with 9 nucleotides matching TRBD2. Losses at the gene ends were 5 bases for V and 5 bases for J; bases not matched to a gene: 8. The germline V gene encodes CDR1 SGHRS and CDR2 YFSETQ. The CDR3 has 15 residues. For the CDR3, the DNA is TGCGCCAGCAGAGTGATTGAGCGGGGGGACAATGAGCAGTTCTTC. Translated: CASRVIERGDNEQFF.

The sample holds many counts of this clonotype. The rearrangement uses TRBV5-1 and TRBJ2-1, with TRBD2 matching over 7 bases. The trim removed 2 bases at V and 9 bases at J, leaving 5 bases unmatched. In germline, CDR1 is SGHRS, CDR2 YFSETQ. The CDR3 runs to 13 residues. CDR3 loop: CASSFEAGTEQFF. For the CDR3, the DNA is TGCGCCAGCAGCTTCGAAGCGGGGACTGAGCAGTTCTTC.

This clonotype was counted ten times or more. J is TRBJ1-1 and V is TRBV6-2 or TRBV6-3, with D perhaps matching TRBD1 (6 bases). Germline V gives CDR1 MNHEY, CDR2 SVGEGT. This CDR3 has 15 residues. V was pared by 6 bases and J by 4 bases, with 18 bases between. The CDR3 loop reads CASRYNRVRGTEAFF. CDR3 DNA sequence: TGTGCCAGCAGGTACAACAGGGTCAGGGGCACTGAAGCTTTCTTT.

This clonotype has a count of ten or more. CDR3 sequence reads: CASSLGRPTSEPQHF. DNA for the CDR3: TGTGCCAGCAGTTTAGGCCGCCCAACGTCGGAGCCCCAGCATTTT. The chain links TRBV28 to TRBJ1-5; D remains ambiguous. Trimming pared 2 bases from V and 8 bases from J, leaving 16 bases between. The length of the CDR3 is 15 residues. Germline CDR1 is MDHEN and CDR2 is SYDVKM.

This rearrangement joins TRBV4-1 to TRBJ2-7, with a tentative D call TRBD1 (6 bases). The germline gives CDR1 MGHRA, CDR2 YSYEKL. The ends were cut back, 2 bases at V and 1 base at J, with 12 bases in the middle. This CDR3 contains 15 residues. The CDR3 nucleotides read TGCGCCAGCAGCCAATATCGTGACAGGTCCTACGAGCAGTACGTC. Translating gives CASSQYRDRSYEQYV.